These 10 T cell receptor beta chains came from one sample sequenced in a study of neurological immune-mediated disorders. Via MiXCR, TCRdb re-called the 5' RACE reads, giving one row per CDR3 protein. The sample holds tens of thousands of distinct CDR3 sequences, roughly 13% seen once. The source material was PBMCs. The receptors come from a woman aged 60-70 years with HTLV-1-associated myelopathy (HAM/TSP).

This clonotype was seen repeatedly, ten times or more. The rearrangement uses TRBV5-1 and TRBJ1-2; D remains ambiguous. Germline V gene sequence: CDR1 SGHRS, CDR2 YFSETQ. Trimming took off 0 bases at V and 0 bases at J, with 9 bases between the two ends. The CDR3 has 15 amino acids. CDR3 sequence: CASSLDPAANYGYTF. The CDR3 DNA sequence: TGCGCCAGCAGCTTGGATCCCGCAGCTAACTATGGCTACACCTTC.

This clonotype was recorded at least ten times. This chain links TRBV20-1 with TRBJ1-3; no definite D call. V dropped 3 bases and J dropped 4 bases, with 7 bases sitting between them. The CDR3 extends over 12 amino acids. Germline CDR1 is DFQATT and CDR2 is SNEGSKA (reference sequence). The CDR3 spells CSASKTGNTIYF. The DNA of the CDR3 is TGCAGTGCTAGTAAAACGGGAAACACCATATATTTT.

This clonotype was counted many times. As DNA, the CDR3 is TGCAGCGTGGCAGGTGGACAGGGGGCAACTAATGAAAAACTGTTTTTT. Its translation is CSVAGGQGATNEKLFF. The genes are TRBV29-1 and TRBJ1-4; 10 nucleotides line up with TRBD1. Germline assignment: CDR1 SQVTM and CDR2 ANQGSEA. This CDR3 is built from 16 residues. V lost 6 bases to trimming and J lost 0 bases; unmatched junction nucleotides: 7.

The chain employs TRBV5-1 and TRBJ2-1, with D perhaps TRBD2 (5 bases). Between the trimmed V and J ends, which lost 0 bases and 2 bases, there was a span of 6 bases. This CDR3 region has 14 residues. The V gene's germline CDR1 is SGHRS and CDR2 YFSETQ. CDR3 in DNA: TGCGCCAGCAGCTTGGAACTAGCCTACAATGAGCAGTTCTTC. This codes for CASSLELAYNEQFF.

The chain recombines TRBV14 with TRBJ2-5; 13 positions agree with TRBD2. Germline CDR1 is SGHDN and CDR2 is FVKESK. The CDR3 runs to 17 residues. V shed 5 bases, J shed 7 bases, and the junction held 13 bases outside the gene matches. CDR3 protein: CASSSRTSGGGRGTQYF. DNA of the CDR3: TGTGCCAGCAGCTCGCGGACTAGCGGGGGCGGAAGGGGGACCCAGTACTTC. The variable domain in full, completed from reference TRBV14 and TRBJ2-5, reads EAGVTQFPSHSVIEKGQTVTLRCDPISGHDNLYWYRRVMGKEIKFLLHFVKESKQDESGMPNNRFLAERTGGTYSTLKVQPAELEDSGVYFCASSSRTSGGGRGTQYFGPGTRLLVL.

For this clonotype: The junction does not match germline at one end; this may be a read error. As DNA, the CDR3 is TGTGCCAGCAGCGAGAGAGGTGGTGAAAGACTGTTTTTT. It specifies CASSERGGERLFF. This chain links TRBV9 with TRBJ1-4; D not resolved. This CDR3 has 13 amino acids. The germline V gene encodes CDR1 SGDLS and CDR2 YYNGEE.

The sample holds one count of this clonotype. No conserved phenylalanine or tryptophan ends this CDR3, so it is likely a read error. The genes are TRBV30 and TRBJ2-7; 7 nucleotides line up with TRBD2. This CDR3 is built from 14 residues. Germline lookup yields CDR1 GTSNPN and CDR2 SVGIG (reference sequence). The trim removed 3 bases at V and 3 bases at J, leaving 8 bases unmatched. The CDR3 DNA is TGTGCCTGGAGGGTGGGCGGGAGCTTCTACGAGCAGTACTCC. Amino acid sequence: CAWRVGGSFYEQYS.

This clonotype was found many times. The gene calls are TRBV27 and TRBJ2-7, with D uncertain. From germline, CDR1 is MNHEY and CDR2 SMNVEV (reference sequence). This CDR3 is built from 13 residues. V was cut by 3 bases and J by 0 bases, with 6 bases left in between. CDR3 nucleotides: TGTGCCAGCAGTTTGTACGGCTCCTACGAGCAGTACTTC. Amino acid sequence: CASSLYGSYEQYF.

This clonotype was detected many times. The gene calls are TRBV5-1 and TRBJ2-5, with TRBD1 as a possible D gene (7 bases). The germline V and J ends were trimmed by 1 base and 4 bases, with 14 bases remaining between them. The CDR3 has 15 residues. Germline V gene sequence: CDR1 SGHRS, CDR2 YFSETQ. The CDR3 bases are TGCGCCAGCAGCTTGAGCCCAGGGGGGACAGAGACCCAGTACTTC. Translation: CASSLSPGGTETQYF.

This clonotype has ten or more counts. The chain is built from TRBV20-1 and TRBJ1-1; D possibly corresponds to TRBD1 (5 bases). The CDR3 loop spans 14 amino acids. Between the trimmed V and J ends, which lost 3 bases and 1 base, there was a span of 12 bases. Germline V gives CDR1 DFQATT, CDR2 SNEGSKA (reference sequence). The CDR3 sequence is CSASLRGGNTEAFF. In nucleotides, the CDR3 is TGCAGTGCTAGTTTGCGGGGGGGGAACACTGAAGCTTTCTTT.